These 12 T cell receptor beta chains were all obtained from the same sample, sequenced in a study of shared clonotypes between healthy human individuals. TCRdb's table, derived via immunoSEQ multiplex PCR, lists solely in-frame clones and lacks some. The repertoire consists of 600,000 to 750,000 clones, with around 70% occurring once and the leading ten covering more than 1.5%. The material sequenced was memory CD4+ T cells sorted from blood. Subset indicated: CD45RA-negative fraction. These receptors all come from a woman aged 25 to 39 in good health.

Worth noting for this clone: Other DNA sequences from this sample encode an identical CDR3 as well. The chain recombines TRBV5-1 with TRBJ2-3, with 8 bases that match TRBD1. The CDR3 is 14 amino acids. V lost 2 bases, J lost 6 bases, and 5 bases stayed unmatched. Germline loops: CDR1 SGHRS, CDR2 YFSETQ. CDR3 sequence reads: CASSFGTGGDTQYF. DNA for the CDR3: TGCGCCAGCAGCTTTGGAACAGGGGGGGATACGCAGTATTTT.

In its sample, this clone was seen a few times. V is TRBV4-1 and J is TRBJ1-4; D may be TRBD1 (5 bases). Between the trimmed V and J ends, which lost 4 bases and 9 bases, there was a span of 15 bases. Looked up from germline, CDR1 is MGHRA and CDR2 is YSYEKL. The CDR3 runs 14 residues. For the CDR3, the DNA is TGCGCCAGCAGCCGCGACAGAACGCGTAAAAAACTGTTTTTT. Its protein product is CASSRDRTRKKLFF.

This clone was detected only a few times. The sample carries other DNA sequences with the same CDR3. The CDR3 region has the DNA TGCGCCAGCAGCTTTGGACAGGGCGAGACCCAGTACTTC. Amino acids: CASSFGQGETQYF. V and J are TRBV5-1 and TRBJ2-5, with 8 positions matching TRBD1. CDR1 and CDR2 from the germline V gene are SGHRS and YFSETQ. With V trimmed by 2 bases and J by 5 bases, 2 bases remained unmatched. This CDR3 has 13 residues.

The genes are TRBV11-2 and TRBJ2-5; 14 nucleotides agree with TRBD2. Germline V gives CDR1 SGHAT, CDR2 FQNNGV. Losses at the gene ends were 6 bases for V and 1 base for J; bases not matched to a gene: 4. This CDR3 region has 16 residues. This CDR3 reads CASSPGLAGGQETQYF. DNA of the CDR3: TGTGCCAGCAGTCCAGGACTAGCGGGAGGCCAAGAGACCCAGTACTTC.

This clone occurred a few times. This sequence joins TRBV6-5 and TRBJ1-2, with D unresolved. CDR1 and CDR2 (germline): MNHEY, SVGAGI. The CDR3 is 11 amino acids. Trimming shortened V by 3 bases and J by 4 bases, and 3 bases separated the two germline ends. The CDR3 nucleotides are TGTGCCAGCAGTTATGGCTATGGCTACACCTTC. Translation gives CASSYGYGYTF.

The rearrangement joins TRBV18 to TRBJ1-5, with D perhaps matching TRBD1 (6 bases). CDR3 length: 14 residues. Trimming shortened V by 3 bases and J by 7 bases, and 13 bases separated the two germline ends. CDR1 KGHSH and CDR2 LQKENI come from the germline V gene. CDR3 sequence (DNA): TGTGCCAGCTCACCGACAGGAGAAGGGCAGCCCCAGCATTTT. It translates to CASSPTGEGQPQHF.

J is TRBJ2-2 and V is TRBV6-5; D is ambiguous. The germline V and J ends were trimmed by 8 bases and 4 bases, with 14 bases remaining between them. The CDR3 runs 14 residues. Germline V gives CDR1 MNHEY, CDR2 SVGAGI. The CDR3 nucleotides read TGTGCCAGCCAAAAGGGAAGAGGCACCGGGGAGCTGTTTTTT. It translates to CASQKGRGTGELFF.

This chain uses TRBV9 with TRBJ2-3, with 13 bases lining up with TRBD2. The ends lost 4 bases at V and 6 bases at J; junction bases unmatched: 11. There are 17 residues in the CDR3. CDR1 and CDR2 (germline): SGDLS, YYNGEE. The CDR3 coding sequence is TGTGCCAGCAGCACCCGGACTAGCGGGAGTGACAGGGATACGCAGTATTTT. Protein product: CASSTRTSGSDRDTQYF. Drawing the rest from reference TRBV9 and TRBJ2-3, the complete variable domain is DSGVTQTPKHLITATGQRVTLRCSPRSGDLSVYWYQQSLDQGLQFLIQYYNGEERAKGNILERFSAQQFPDLHSELNLSSLELGDSALYFCASSTRTSGSDRDTQYFGPGTRLTVL.

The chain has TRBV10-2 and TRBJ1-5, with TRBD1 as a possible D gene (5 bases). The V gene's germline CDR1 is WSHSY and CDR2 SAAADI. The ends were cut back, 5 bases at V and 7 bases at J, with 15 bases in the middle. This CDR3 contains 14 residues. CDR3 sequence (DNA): TGCGCCAGCAGTCCCGGACGGCAGGGACAGCCCCAGCATTTT. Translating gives CASSPGRQGQPQHF.

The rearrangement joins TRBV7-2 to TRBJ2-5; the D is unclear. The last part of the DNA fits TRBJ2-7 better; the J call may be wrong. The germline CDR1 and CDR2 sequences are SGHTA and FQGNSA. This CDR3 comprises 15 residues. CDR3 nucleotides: TGTGCCAGCAGCTTTTACCTCGCGGATTCCTACGAGCAGTACTTC. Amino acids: CASSFYLADSYEQYF.

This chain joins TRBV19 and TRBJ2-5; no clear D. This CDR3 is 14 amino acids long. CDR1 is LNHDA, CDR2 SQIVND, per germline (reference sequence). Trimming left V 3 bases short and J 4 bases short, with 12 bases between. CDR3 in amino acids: CASSMNAGLETQYF. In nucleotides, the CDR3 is TGTGCCAGTAGTATGAATGCAGGCCTAGAGACCCAGTACTTC.

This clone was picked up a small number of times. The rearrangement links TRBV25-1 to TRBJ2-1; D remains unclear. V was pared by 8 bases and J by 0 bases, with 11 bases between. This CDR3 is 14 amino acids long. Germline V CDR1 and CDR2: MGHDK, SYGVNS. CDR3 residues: CASAADGSYNEQFF. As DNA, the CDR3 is TGTGCCAGCGCCGCCGACGGCTCCTACAATGAGCAGTTCTTC.